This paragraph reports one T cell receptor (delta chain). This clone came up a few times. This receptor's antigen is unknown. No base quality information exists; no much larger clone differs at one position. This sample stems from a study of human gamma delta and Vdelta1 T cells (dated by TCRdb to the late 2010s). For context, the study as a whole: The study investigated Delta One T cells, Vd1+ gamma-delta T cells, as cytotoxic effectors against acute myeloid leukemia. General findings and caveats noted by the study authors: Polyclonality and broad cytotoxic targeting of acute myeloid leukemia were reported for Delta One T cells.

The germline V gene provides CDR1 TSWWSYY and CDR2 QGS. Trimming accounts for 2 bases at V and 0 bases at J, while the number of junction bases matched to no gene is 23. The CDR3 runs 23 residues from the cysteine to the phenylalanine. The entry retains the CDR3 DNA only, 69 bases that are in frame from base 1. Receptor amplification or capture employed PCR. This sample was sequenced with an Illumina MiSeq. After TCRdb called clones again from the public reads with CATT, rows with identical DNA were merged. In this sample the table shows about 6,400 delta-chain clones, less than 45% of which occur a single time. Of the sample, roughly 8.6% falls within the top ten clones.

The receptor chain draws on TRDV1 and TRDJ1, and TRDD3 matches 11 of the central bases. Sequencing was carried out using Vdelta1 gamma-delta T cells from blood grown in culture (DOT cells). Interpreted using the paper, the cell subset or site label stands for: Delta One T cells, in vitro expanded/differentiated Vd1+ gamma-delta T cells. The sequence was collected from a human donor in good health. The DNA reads TGTGCTCTTGGGGAAGCTCCTTCTAGGGGCCGGGTGGGGGATACGGACGACACCGATAAACTCATCTTT. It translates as CALGEAPSRGRVGDTDDTDKLIF.